This is a list of T cell receptor beta chains from one sample in a study of blood T cell repertoires in COVID-19. Clones were sequenced by immunoSEQ multiplex PCR, and TCRdb holds only the in-frame ones, with some missing. Of fewer than 250,000 clones in the sample, approximately 90% are singletons; the top ten hold around 1.6%. Material: peripheral blood. Source of these receptors: a man between 65 and 80 years old with acute or convalescent COVID-19. Each CDR3 is given with its conserved first and last residue. A D gene is named only where the DNA matches it firmly. Clone size is stated in some rows and not others, as once, few, many or a class when expanded.

d_gene	v_gene	abundance	j_gene	CDR3nt	CDR3aa
NA	TRBV5-1	NA	TRBJ1-1	TGCGCCAGCAGCCGGGGACAGAACACTGAAGCTTTCTTT	CASSRGQNTEAFF
TRBD1	TRBV2	NA	TRBJ1-5	TGTGCCAGCAGTGCCGAGACAGGGCTCGTTCAGCCCCAGCATTTT	CASSAETGLVQPQHF
NA	TRBV15	NA	TRBJ1-5	TGTGCCACCAGCAGAGCTGATCAGCCCCAGCATTTT	CATSRADQPQHF
TRBD2	TRBV9	NA	TRBJ2-1	TGTGCCAGCAGCGCCAAGTGGAGGGCGGGAGAGAGCTCCTACAATGAGCAGTTCTTC	CASSAKWRAGESSYNEQFF
TRBD2	TRBV28	NA	TRBJ2-1	TGTGCCAGCAAGAAATCGGCGGGAGGGCCAAGGAATGAGCAGTTCTTC	CASKKSAGGPRNEQFF
TRBD2	TRBV19	NA	TRBJ2-1	TGTGCCATCTCTACCGGACTAGCGGGAATGAGCTCCTACAATGAGCAGTTCTTC	CAISTGLAGMSSYNEQFF
NA	TRBV6-2/TRBV6-3	few	TRBJ2-1	TGTGCCAGCAGTCTAGCTATCTACAATGAGCAGTTCTTC	CASSLAIYNEQFF
NA	TRBV7-2	NA	TRBJ1-2	TGTGCCAGCAGCGATTGGAGTGGCTACACCTTC	CASSDWSGYTF
NA	TRBV30	NA	TRBJ2-1	TGTGCCTGGAAACGACTACCCGTGGGAAAGCAGTTCTTC	CAWKRLPVGKQFF
NA	TRBV27	NA	TRBJ2-3	TGTGCCAGCAGTTTATACGGGAGATCAGATACGCAGTATTTT	CASSLYGRSDTQYF
TRBD2	TRBV2	NA	TRBJ2-1	TGTGCCAGCAGCCTACTAGCGGGAGGGCCCGGGGAGCAGTTCTTC	CASSLLAGGPGEQFF
NA	TRBV28	NA	TRBJ1-5	TGTGCCAGCAGCTCGCCCGGGGTGAGTTTTCAGCCCCAGCATTTT	CASSSPGVSFQPQHF
TRBD2	TRBV6-6	NA	TRBJ2-1	TGTGCCAGCGGGGGCTGGCTAGCGGGGCAATACAATGAGCAGTTCTTC	CASGGWLAGQYNEQFF
TRBD1	TRBV2	NA	TRBJ2-7	TGTGCCAGCAGTGGACAGGGTAGCGAGCAGTACTTC	CASSGQGSEQYF
TRBD1	TRBV19	NA	TRBJ1-4	TGTGCCAGTAGGTTCCGACAGGGGGAGAATGAAAAACTGTTTTTT	CASRFRQGENEKLFF
NA	TRBV27	few	TRBJ1-1	TGTGCCAGTACGAAAGACAGGTTGAACACTGAAGCTTTCTTT	CASTKDRLNTEAFF
TRBD2	TRBV7-2	once	TRBJ2-3	TGTGCCAGCAGCTTCCCTCCGGGACTAGCGGGAGATGGGGATACGCAGTATTTT	CASSFPPGLAGDGDTQYF
NA	TRBV19	NA	TRBJ1-5	TGTGCCAGTAGTCCTTTAGACACAGGGAGGGATCAGCCCCAGCATTTT	CASSPLDTGRDQPQHF
TRBD1	TRBV5-4	NA	TRBJ1-2	TGTGCCAGCAGCCTCGACAGGGAATATGGCTACACCTTC	CASSLDREYGYTF
NA	TRBV10-3	NA	TRBJ2-7	TGTGCCATCAGTGGAGCAGGGAATAGGCCCTACGAGCAGTACTTC	CAISGAGNRPYEQYF
NA	TRBV27	NA	TRBJ2-5	TGTGCCAGCAGCCATAGGGGGAGTAGGAAAGAGACCCAGTACTTC	CASSHRGSRKETQYF
NA	TRBV2	NA	TRBJ2-7	TGTGCCAGCAGTGAAGCCGGGAATCAGGGGTACGAGCAGTACTTC	CASSEAGNQGYEQYF
NA	TRBV5-4	NA	TRBJ2-2	TGTGCCAGCAGCTTGGAAGTTACAGGGACACCGAACACCGGGGAGCTGTTTTTT	CASSLEVTGTPNTGELFF
NA	TRBV6-6	few	TRBJ1-2	TGTGCCAGCAGTTACTCTCAAGTAGGGGGAATTGGCTACACCTTC	CASSYSQVGGIGYTF